Listed below are T cell receptor beta chains from one sample, sequenced in a study of CD8 T cells in Susac syndrome. TCRdb processed the immunoSEQ multiplex PCR reads anew with MiXCR; each CDR3 protein has one entry. The data hold fewer than 70,000 distinct CDR3 sequences, with 95% observed a single time. Sequenced material: CD8+ T cells from PBMCs. Every receptor here comes from a human donor in good health. Each CDR3 is given with its conserved first and last residue. A D gene is named only where the DNA matches it firmly. Rows give clone size only sometimes, using once, few, many, or a class for an expanded clone.

j_gene,abundance,d_gene,v_gene,CDR3aa,CDR3nt
TRBJ1-3,-,-,TRBV27,CASSSGGRSSGNTIYF,TGTGCCAGCAGTTCTGGGGGCCGGAGCTCTGGAAACACCATATATTTT
TRBJ1-2,-,TRBD1,TRBV3-1,CASRDQGQASFYGYTF,TGTGCCAGCAGGGATCAGGGACAGGCATCATTCTATGGCTACACCTTC
TRBJ2-2,-,TRBD1,TRBV28,CASSLATTGGPGELFF,TGTGCCAGCAGTTTAGCCACCACAGGGGGCCCCGGGGAGCTGTTTTTT
TRBJ2-4,-,-,TRBV6-5,CASSYLPQGYKNIQYF,TGTGCCAGCAGTTACCTCCCACAGGGTTACAAAAACATTCAGTACTTC
TRBJ2-2,-,-,TRBV6-1,CASSWTTGELFF,TGTGCCAGCAGTTGGACGACCGGGGAGCTGTTTTTT
TRBJ1-5,once,TRBD1,TRBV7-8,CASSTSMGQGNQPQHF,TGTGCCAGCAGCACCAGTATGGGACAGGGCAATCAGCCCCAGCATTTT
TRBJ2-1,-,TRBD1,TRBV5-1,CASSLADRVLGNEQFF,TGCGCCAGCAGCTTGGCCGACAGGGTCTTGGGGAATGAGCAGTTCTTC
TRBJ1-2,-,-,TRBV7-6,CASSSSGPGGGYTF,TGTGCCAGCAGCTCATCGGGACCCGGAGGAGGCTACACCTTC
TRBJ1-2,-,-,TRBV28,CAPGPGLGYTF,TGTGCCCCGGGACCGGGTTTGGGCTACACCTTC
TRBJ1-1,-,-,TRBV24-1,CATSELGGTEAFF,TGTGCCACCAGTGAGCTAGGCGGGACAGAAGCTTTCTTT
TRBJ2-3,once,TRBD2,TRBV3-1,CASSQDRDSGGWTQYF,TGTGCCAGCAGCCAAGATCGAGATAGCGGGGGTTGGACGCAGTATTTT
TRBJ2-5,-,-,TRBV4-3,CASSSGGYLETQYF,TGCGCCAGCAGCTCCGGAGGTTATCTAGAGACCCAGTACTTC
TRBJ2-1,-,TRBD2,TRBV29-1,CSVRRTSSYNEQFF,TGCAGCGTCCGACGGACTAGCTCCTACAATGAGCAGTTCTTC
TRBJ2-5,-,-,TRBV5-6,CASSFKERGYQETQYF,TGTGCCAGCAGCTTTAAAGAGAGGGGGTACCAAGAGACCCAGTACTTC
TRBJ1-3,-,TRBD1,TRBV7-9,CASSLGTGGLSGNTIYF,TGTGCCAGCAGCCTGGGGACAGGGGGTCTCTCTGGAAACACCATATATTTT
TRBJ2-5,-,-,TRBV20-1,CSARDVLGGGMETQYF,TGCAGTGCTAGAGATGTCCTAGGGGGGGGGATGGAGACCCAGTACTTC
TRBJ1-2,-,-,TRBV29-1,CSVESGGDGYTF,TGCAGCGTTGAGTCCGGAGGAGACGGCTACACCTTC